A selection of T cell receptor beta chains follows, all from one sample in a study of OX40 agonist ivuxolimab in advanced cancers. TCRdb's copy holds only in-frame clones and misses some; the assay was immunoSEQ multiplex PCR. This sample carries about 96,000 clones, about 80% of them seen once, and the ten largest clones take roughly 5.2%. This material consisted of CD4+ or CD8+ T cells sorted from blood, taken in a trial of the OX40 agonist ivuxolimab. Receptor source: an adult with an advanced solid tumor such as melanoma, head and neck, liver or kidney cancer. CDR3s include the opening cysteine and the closing phenylalanine or tryptophan. A D gene is named only where the DNA matches it firmly. The size of a clone is reported for some rows only, either as once, few or many, or as a class for expanded clones.

J: TRBJ2-5; V: TRBV7-9; D: -; size: -; CDR3: CASSLRRDQETQYF; DNA: TGTGCCAGCAGCTTGCGCAGGGACCAAGAGACCCAGTACTTC
J: TRBJ2-3; V: TRBV9; D: -; size: once; CDR3: CASSVSGLDTQYF; DNA: TGTGCCAGCAGCGTAAGTGGCTTAGATACGCAGTATTTT
J: TRBJ2-7; V: TRBV10-2; D: TRBD1; size: -; CDR3: CASTHRGEAYEQYF; DNA: TGCGCCAGTACCCACAGGGGAGAGGCCTACGAGCAGTACTTC
J: TRBJ1-3; V: TRBV5-6; D: -; size: few; CDR3: CASSRGSGNTIYF; DNA: TGTGCCAGCAGCCGGGGATCTGGAAACACCATATATTTT
J: TRBJ1-3; V: TRBV6-1; D: -; size: once; CDR3: CASRPGSRSGNTIYF; DNA: TGTGCCAGCAGGCCGGGTTCCCGCTCTGGAAACACCATATATTTT
J: TRBJ2-1; V: TRBV10-3; D: TRBD2; size: -; CDR3: CAVSELGGGIDEQFF; DNA: TGTGCCGTCAGTGAGCTTGGCGGGGGGATCGATGAGCAGTTCTTC
J: TRBJ2-1; V: TRBV10-2; D: TRBD2; size: -; CDR3: CASRVAGDYNEQFF; DNA: TGCGCCAGCAGGGTAGCGGGGGACTACAATGAGCAGTTCTTC
J: TRBJ2-1; V: TRBV10-3; D: TRBD1; size: -; CDR3: CATHGTGNNEQFF; DNA: TGTGCCACCCACGGGACAGGGAACAATGAGCAGTTCTTC
J: TRBJ2-1; V: TRBV4-1; D: TRBD2; size: -; CDR3: CASSQLSSGVTSSYNEQFF; DNA: TGCGCCAGCAGCCAGCTGTCTAGCGGGGTGACGAGCTCCTACAATGAGCAGTTCTTC
J: TRBJ1-5; V: TRBV6-6; D: -; size: -; CDR3: CASSRNRDQPQHF; DNA: TGTGCCAGCAGCCGAAACAGGGATCAGCCCCAGCATTTT
J: TRBJ2-1; V: TRBV9; D: -; size: -; CDR3: CASSVVDYNEQFF; DNA: TGTGCCAGCAGCGTAGTGGACTACAATGAGCAGTTCTTC
J: TRBJ1-1; V: TRBV4-3; D: TRBD1; size: -; CDR3: CASSQESAGGNTEAFF; DNA: TGCGCCAGCAGCCAAGAGAGCGCAGGGGGAAACACTGAAGCTTTCTTT
J: TRBJ2-6; V: TRBV12-5; D: -; size: -; CDR3: CASTASSGANVLTF; DNA: TGTGCTAGTACGGCCAGCTCTGGGGCCAACGTCCTGACTTTC
J: TRBJ2-3; V: TRBV7-9; D: TRBD1; size: -; CDR3: CASSFRDSFTDTQYF; DNA: TGTGCCAGCAGCTTCCGGGACAGCTTCACAGATACGCAGTATTTT
J: TRBJ1-4; V: TRBV6-6; D: -; size: -; CDR3: CASSYSLIDNEKLFF; DNA: TGTGCCAGCAGTTACAGCCTAATAGATAATGAAAAACTGTTTTTT
J: TRBJ1-1; V: TRBV9; D: TRBD1; size: once; CDR3: CASTPTGTGNTEAFF; DNA: TGTGCCAGCACCCCTACCGGGACAGGGAACACTGAAGCTTTCTTT
J: TRBJ2-7; V: TRBV2; D: -; size: -; CDR3: CASIMGYEQYF; DNA: TGTGCCAGCATCATGGGTTACGAGCAGTACTTC
J: TRBJ1-2; V: TRBV11-2; D: -; size: -; CDR3: CASSPGPPKTYGYTF; DNA: TGTGCCAGCAGCCCCGGGCCTCCTAAAACCTATGGCTACACCTTC
J: TRBJ1-2; V: TRBV4-3; D: TRBD1; size: -; CDR3: CASSQDLGTGVGYTF; DNA: TGCGCCAGCAGCCAAGATTTAGGGACAGGGGTTGGCTACACCTTC
J: TRBJ1-6; V: TRBV11-2; D: -; size: -; CDR3: CASSFGSGRPPLHF; DNA: TGTGCCAGCAGCTTCGGCTCCGGGAGGCCACCCCTCCACTTT
J: TRBJ2-5; V: TRBV29-1; D: -; size: few; CDR3: CSVRLPGRETQYF; DNA: TGCAGCGTTAGACTACCTGGGAGAGAGACCCAGTACTTC
J: TRBJ1-5; V: TRBV30; D: -; size: -; CDR3: CAWGVGGHGNQPQHF; DNA: TGTGCCTGGGGGGTCGGGGGGCACGGCAATCAGCCCCAGCATTTT
J: TRBJ2-7; V: TRBV6-1; D: -; size: once; CDR3: CASSEVGKAYEQYF; DNA: TGTGCCAGCAGTGAAGTGGGGAAGGCCTACGAGCAGTACTTC
J: TRBJ2-6; V: TRBV29-1; D: -; size: once; CDR3: CSVNPAGANVLTF; DNA: TGCAGCGTTAACCCAGCTGGGGCCAACGTCCTGACTTTC
J: TRBJ1-3; V: TRBV6-1; D: TRBD1; size: -; CDR3: CATHRGPFGNTIYF; DNA: TGTGCCACCCACAGGGGGCCTTTCGGAAACACCATATATTTT
J: TRBJ2-7; V: TRBV30; D: -; size: -; CDR3: CAWGVDSRGYEQYF; DNA: TGTGCCTGGGGGGTGGACAGTCGGGGCTACGAGCAGTACTTC
J: TRBJ1-1; V: TRBV5-6; D: -; size: -; CDR3: CASSSRRLKNTEAFF; DNA: TGTGCCAGCAGCAGCCGACGGCTCAAGAACACTGAAGCTTTCTTT
J: TRBJ2-3; V: TRBV7-3; D: -; size: once; CDR3: CASSLTWSDTQYF; DNA: TGTGCCAGCAGCTTAACGTGGTCAGATACGCAGTATTTT
J: TRBJ1-2; V: TRBV6-6; D: TRBD1; size: -; CDR3: CASRSGRGTGGGYTF; DNA: TGTGCCAGCAGATCTGGTAGGGGGACAGGGGGAGGCTACACCTTC
J: TRBJ2-3; V: TRBV12-5; D: TRBD2; size: -; CDR3: CASGRGLAEITDTQYF; DNA: TGTGCTAGTGGTCGGGGACTAGCGGAGATCACAGATACGCAGTATTTT
J: TRBJ2-7; V: TRBV6-5; D: TRBD1; size: -; CDR3: CASSSPSTGALGEQYF; DNA: TGTGCCAGCAGTTCACCATCGACAGGGGCCCTCGGGGAGCAGTACTTC
J: TRBJ2-7; V: TRBV2; D: TRBD2; size: -; CDR3: CASSEGSSGGYEQYF; DNA: TGTGCCAGCAGTGAAGGGTCTAGCGGGGGTTACGAGCAGTACTTC
J: TRBJ1-1; V: TRBV5-1; D: -; size: -; CDR3: CASSLAQNTEAFF; DNA: TGCGCCAGCAGCTTGGCCCAGAACACTGAAGCTTTCTTT
J: TRBJ2-7; V: TRBV9; D: TRBD2; size: -; CDR3: CASSVGLAGDHEQYF; DNA: TGTGCCAGCAGCGTCGGATTAGCGGGAGACCACGAGCAGTACTTC
J: TRBJ1-4; V: TRBV28; D: TRBD1; size: -; CDR3: CASSPSQGASEKLFF; DNA: TGTGCCAGCAGCCCCTCTCAGGGGGCATCTGAAAAACTGTTTTTT
J: TRBJ2-1; V: TRBV18; D: TRBD2; size: -; CDR3: CASSYSGGTSYNEQFF; DNA: TGTGCCAGCTCATACAGCGGGGGGACCTCCTACAATGAGCAGTTCTTC
J: TRBJ2-7; V: TRBV5-1; D: TRBD1; size: -; CDR3: CASSPKTGGGDEQYF; DNA: TGCGCCAGCAGCCCTAAGACAGGGGGGGGCGACGAGCAGTACTTC
J: TRBJ1-5; V: TRBV4-1; D: -; size: once; CDR3: CASSQYGLFNQPQHF; DNA: TGCGCCAGCAGCCAATACGGACTGTTCAATCAGCCCCAGCATTTT
J: TRBJ2-3; V: TRBV27; D: TRBD1; size: -; CDR3: CASRLGQGVTDTQYF; DNA: TGTGCCAGCAGGCTGGGACAGGGGGTTACAGATACGCAGTATTTT
J: TRBJ2-3; V: TRBV14; D: TRBD2; size: -; CDR3: CASSQLAGYDGTDTQYF; DNA: TGTGCCAGCAGCCAACTAGCGGGATATGACGGCACAGATACGCAGTATTTT
J: TRBJ2-3; V: TRBV5-1; D: -; size: -; CDR3: CASSFREYTDTQYF; DNA: TGCGCCAGCAGCTTCAGAGAGTACACAGATACGCAGTATTTT
J: TRBJ2-7; V: TRBV7-3; D: -; size: -; CDR3: CASSFRGRQYF; DNA: TGTGCCAGCAGCTTTCGGGGAAGGCAGTACTTC
J: TRBJ2-7; V: TRBV19; D: -; size: -; CDR3: CATSPGPKIYEQYF; DNA: TGTGCTACTTCACCGGGTCCTAAGATCTACGAGCAGTACTTC
J: TRBJ2-1; V: TRBV30; D: -; size: few; CDR3: CAWKQDSSYNEQFF; DNA: TGTGCCTGGAAACAGGATAGCTCCTACAATGAGCAGTTCTTC
J: TRBJ1-1; V: TRBV12-5; D: TRBD1; size: -; CDR3: CASGFPGWAGGLNTEAFF; DNA: TGTGCTAGTGGTTTTCCTGGTTGGGCAGGGGGTTTGAACACTGAAGCTTTCTTT
J: TRBJ1-1; V: TRBV7-9; D: TRBD1; size: -; CDR3: CASSPQGAGTEAFF; DNA: TGTGCCAGCAGCCCACAGGGGGCCGGCACTGAAGCTTTCTTT
J: TRBJ2-7; V: TRBV5-6; D: -; size: -; CDR3: CASSLGVSTAHSYEQYF; DNA: TGTGCCAGCAGCTTGGGGGTATCGACAGCCCACTCCTACGAGCAGTACTTC
J: TRBJ2-3; V: TRBV14; D: -; size: few; CDR3: CASSQSDYTQYF; DNA: TGTGCCAGCAGCCAATCGGACTATACGCAGTATTTT
J: TRBJ2-7; V: TRBV7-9; D: TRBD1; size: -; CDR3: CASSDRGHEQYF; DNA: TGTGCCAGCAGTGACAGGGGGCACGAGCAGTACTTC
J: TRBJ2-7; V: TRBV7-8; D: -; size: once; CDR3: CASSLAGPPYEQYF; DNA: TGTGCCAGCAGCTTAGCAGGGCCCCCCTACGAGCAGTACTTC
J: TRBJ1-2; V: TRBV7-2; D: TRBD1; size: few; CDR3: CASSYFPGGQGNYGYTF; DNA: TGTGCCAGCAGCTATTTCCCGGGGGGACAGGGAAACTATGGCTACACCTTC
J: TRBJ1-4; V: TRBV19; D: -; size: -; CDR3: CASSAGGARGEKLFF; DNA: TGTGCCAGTAGTGCGGGGGGGGCTCGTGGTGAAAAACTGTTTTTT
J: TRBJ2-7; V: TRBV19; D: TRBD2; size: -; CDR3: CASSMLAGNSYEQYF; DNA: TGTGCCAGTAGTATGCTAGCGGGGAATTCATACGAGCAGTACTTC
J: TRBJ1-1; V: TRBV9; D: -; size: -; CDR3: CASSVEQGGEAFF; DNA: TGTGCCAGCAGCGTAGAACAGGGCGGTGAAGCTTTCTTT
J: TRBJ2-7; V: TRBV6-6; D: -; size: -; CDR3: CASRALYEQYF; DNA: TGTGCCAGCAGGGCGCTCTACGAGCAGTACTTC
J: TRBJ2-7; V: TRBV7-3; D: TRBD1; size: -; CDR3: CALDRGMSYEQYF; DNA: TGTGCCCTAGACAGGGGGATGTCCTACGAGCAGTACTTC